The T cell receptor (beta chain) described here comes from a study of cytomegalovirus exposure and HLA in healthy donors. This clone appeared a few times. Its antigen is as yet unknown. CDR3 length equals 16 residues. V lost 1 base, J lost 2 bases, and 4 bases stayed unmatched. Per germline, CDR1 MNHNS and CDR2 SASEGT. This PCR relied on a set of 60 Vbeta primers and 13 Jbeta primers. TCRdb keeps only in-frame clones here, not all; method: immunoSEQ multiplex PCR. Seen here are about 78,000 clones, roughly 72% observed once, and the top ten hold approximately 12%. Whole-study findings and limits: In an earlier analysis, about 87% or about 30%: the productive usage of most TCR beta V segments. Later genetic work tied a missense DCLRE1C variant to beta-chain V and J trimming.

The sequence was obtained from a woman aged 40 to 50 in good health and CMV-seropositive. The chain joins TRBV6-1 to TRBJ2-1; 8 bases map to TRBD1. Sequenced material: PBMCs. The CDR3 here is CASSEDNRGAYNEQFF. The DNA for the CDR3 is TGTGCCAGCAGTGAAGATAACAGGGGGGCCTACAATGAGCAGTTCTTC.